The TCR beta chain under discussion was sequenced for a study of blood T cell repertoires in COVID-19. Produced via immunoSEQ multiplex PCR; TCRdb's table is partial and in-frame only. The table includes 88,000 or so clones, about 76% detected once. Germline loops: CDR1 LNHDA, CDR2 SQIVND (reference sequence). CDR3 size: 15 residues. Trimming took off 3 bases at V and 2 bases at J, with 13 bases between the two ends. The sequence was obtained from a human donor in a cohort sampled during active COVID-19. This chain joins TRBV19 and TRBJ2-5; TRBD1 is a possible D gene (6 bases). Source material: peripheral blood. The CDR3 sequence: CASSIGPGDQETQYF. CDR3 bases: TGTGCCAGTAGTATCGGCCCAGGGGATCAAGAGACCCAGTACTTC.